Below are 18 T cell receptor beta chains sequenced from a single sample in a study of cytomegalovirus exposure and HLA in healthy donors. The PCR was carried out with 60 Vbeta primers and 13 Jbeta primers. The data were produced by immunoSEQ multiplex PCR, yet TCRdb's version contains in-frame clones alone and is incomplete. The profile shows some 160,000 clones, around 85% of them singletons. The sample consisted of PBMCs. The receptor set was obtained from a male donor in good health and CMV-seronegative.

The chain couples TRBV11-2 to TRBJ2-7; tentatively, D is TRBD1 (5 bases). The CDR3 spans 14 residues. Trimming shortened V by 5 bases and J by 3 bases, and 14 bases separated the two germline ends. Germline V gene data show CDR1 as SGHAT and CDR2 as FQNNGV. DNA of the CDR3: TGTGCCAGCAGCCGAAGACAGATAGACTACGAGCAGTACTTC. As protein: CASSRRQIDYEQYF. The entire variable domain, with the rest obtained from reference TRBV11-2 and TRBJ2-7, is as follows: EAGVAQSPRYKIIEKRQSVAFWCNPISGHATLYWYQQILGQGPKLLIQFQNNGVVDDSQLPKDRFSAERLKGVDSTLKIQPAKLEDSAVYLCASSRRQIDYEQYFGPGTRLTVT.

V is TRBV9 and J is TRBJ2-5, with a tentative D call TRBD2 (5 bases). V was cut by 3 bases and J by 1 base, with 13 bases left in between. CDR3 length: 15 amino acids. Germline V gives CDR1 SGDLS, CDR2 YYNGEE. The CDR3 spells CASSADRGVQETQYF. The CDR3, as DNA: TGTGCCAGCAGCGCCGACCGGGGAGTCCAAGAGACCCAGTACTTC.

This clone was observed a few times. The genes are TRBV7-2 and TRBJ1-3, with a possible D match to TRBD1 (5 bases). From germline, CDR1 is SGHTA and CDR2 FQGNSA. CDR3 length: 12 residues. Trimming left V 1 base short and J 13 bases short, with 11 bases between. The CDR3 region is CASSLDIGTIYF. Here the CDR3 DNA reads TGTGCCAGCAGCTTAGACATCGGGACTATATATTTT.

The CDR3 spells CASTPQSPGGYTF. The CDR3 coding sequence is TGTGCCAGCACCCCACAGTCGCCCGGTGGCTACACCTTC. This chain connects TRBV7-2 to TRBJ1-2; D remains ambiguous. Trimming removed 7 bases at V and 7 bases at J, with 16 bases between. CDR1 is SGHTA, CDR2 FQGNSA, per germline. The CDR3 sequence is 13 residues long.

This chain's CDR3 is CASSLAAPLEQYF. The DNA for the CDR3 is TGTGCCAGCAGCTTGGCGGCACCCCTCGAGCAGTACTTC. This rearrangement joins TRBV11-3 to TRBJ2-7; D is uncertain. Germline V gene sequence: CDR1 SGHNT, CDR2 YENEEA. The V gene lost 3 bases and the J gene lost 6 bases, with 12 bases spanning the gap. The length of the CDR3 is 13 residues.

The table lists this clone with a count of one. Additional DNA sequences in this sample encode the identical CDR3. This rearrangement joins TRBV5-6 to TRBJ2-5; no clear D gene. CDR3 length: 12 residues. The V gene lost 2 bases and the J gene lost 4 bases, with 6 bases spanning the gap. Germline-derived CDR1 and CDR2 are SGHDT and YYEEEE. The CDR3 here is CASSLAGETQYF. CDR3 bases: TGTGCCAGCAGCTTAGCTGGAGAGACCCAGTACTTC. The full variable domain, rest sourced from reference TRBV5-6 and TRBJ2-5, is DAGVTQSPTHLIKTRGQQVTLRCSPKSGHDTVSWYQQALGQGPQFIFQYYEEEERQRGNFPDRFSGHQFPNYSSELNVNALLLGDSALYLCASSLAGETQYFGPGTRLLVL.

CDR3 bases: TGCGCCAGCAGCCAAGCTCTGGACAGGAACTACGAGCAGTACTTC. Translated: CASSQALDRNYEQYF. The chain links TRBV4-3 to TRBJ2-7; 7 bases align to TRBD1. The V and J ends lost 1 base and 3 bases, in that order; junction bases with no gene match: 6. Per the germline V gene, CDR1 is LGHNA and CDR2 is YSLEER. This CDR3 spans 15 amino acids.

Note on this clone: Other DNA sequences of this sample code for an identical CDR3. CDR3 sequence (DNA): TGTGCCAGCAGCAGAACAGTCATGAACACTGAAGCTTTCTTT. Translated: CASSRTVMNTEAFF. The J gene is TRBJ1-1, the V gene TRBV11-1; no definite D call. The CDR3 is 14 residues long. The V gene's germline CDR1 is SGHAT and CDR2 FQDESV (reference sequence). V was trimmed by 5 bases and J by 0 bases, leaving 10 bases between them.

The chain combines TRBV7-2 with TRBJ2-7, with D tentatively TRBD1 (5 bases). With 5 bases removed from V and 2 bases from J, the gap between germline ends came to 13 bases. The CDR3 has 14 amino acids. Germline V gene sequence: CDR1 SGHTA, CDR2 FQGNSA. CDR3 coding DNA: TGTGCCAGCAGCCCACGAACAGGAACCTACGAGCAGTACTTC. Translated, it gives CASSPRTGTYEQYF.

The V and J genes are TRBV5-1 and TRBJ2-5; D not certain. The V and J ends lost 0 bases and 0 bases respectively, with 9 bases between them. The length of the CDR3 is 15 residues. Germline CDR1 reads SGHRS; CDR2 reads YFSETQ. CDR3 bases: TGCGCCAGCAGCTTGGCGCGGTCGTACCAAGAGACCCAGTACTTC. Its protein is CASSLARSYQETQYF.

This clone is a singleton in its sample. V usage is TRBV12-5 and J usage is TRBJ1-6; maybe TRBD1 (5 bases). CDR1 and CDR2 from the germline V gene are LGHNT and FRNRAP. Trimming stripped 6 bases from V and 8 bases from J, with 8 bases between. This CDR3 region has 12 residues. CDR3: CASGGLHSPLHF. In DNA, the CDR3 is TGTGCTAGTGGGGGGCTTCATTCACCCCTCCACTTT.

The chain carries TRBV5-1 and TRBJ2-5; D not resolved. This CDR3 spans 12 amino acids. V was cut by 0 bases and J by 4 bases, with 4 bases left in between. Germline assignment: CDR1 SGHRS and CDR2 YFSETQ. CDR3 loop: CASSLAGETQYF. The CDR3 DNA reads TGCGCCAGCAGCTTGGCGGGAGAGACCCAGTACTTC.

This clone turned up a few times. This sequence joins TRBV5-1 and TRBJ2-7, with 8 bases aligning to TRBD2. CDR1 SGHRS and CDR2 YFSETQ come from the germline V gene. This CDR3 comprises 14 residues. V trimming: 4 bases; J trimming: 1 base; junction bases outside the gene matches: 4. The CDR3: CASSPGGASYEQYF. CDR3 in DNA: TGCGCCAGCAGCCCGGGGGGGGCGTCCTACGAGCAGTACTTC.

The chain has TRBV5-6 and TRBJ2-5, with D uncertain. The V end was cut by 1 base, the J end by 2 bases, with 9 bases between. This CDR3 comprises 14 residues. Germline lookup yields CDR1 SGHDT and CDR2 YYEEEE. CDR3 nucleotide sequence: TGTGCCAGCAGCTTGAATACAGAGCAAGAGACCCAGTACTTC. Translating gives CASSLNTEQETQYF.

The chain recombines TRBV30 with TRBJ1-5; TRBD1 matches 8 bases. Germline V gives CDR1 GTSNPN, CDR2 SVGIG (reference sequence). The CDR3 sequence is 14 residues long. Trimming took 0 bases from V and 5 from J; bases not matched to a gene: 3. As DNA, the CDR3 is TGTGCCTGGAGTGTGGGACAGGTGTATCAGCCCCAGCATTTT. It codes for CAWSVGQVYQPQHF.

V is TRBV10-1 and J is TRBJ2-4; D perhaps matches TRBD1 (5 bases). The CDR3 totals 15 residues. CDR1 is WNHNN, CDR2 SYGVQD, per germline (reference sequence). V gave up 5 bases and J gave up 0 bases, with 11 bases separating them. CDR3 nucleotides: TGCGCCAGCAGTTCTCAGGGATTAGCCAAAAACATTCAGTACTTC. This encodes CASSSQGLAKNIQYF.

This clone was seen just once. CDR3 coding DNA: TGTGCCAGCGGGGAACAGGGGAGCAATCAGCCCCAGCATTTT. It translates to CASGEQGSNQPQHF. This chain connects TRBV6-5 to TRBJ1-5; 7 nucleotides line up with TRBD1. V lost 8 bases to trimming and J lost 1 base; unmatched junction nucleotides: 5. CDR3 length equals 14 residues. Germline assignment: CDR1 MNHEY and CDR2 SVGAGI.

CDR3 DNA sequence: TGTGCCAGCAGCGTAGTAGGCACAGATACGCAGTATTTT. This sequence encodes CASSVVGTDTQYF. The chain has TRBV9 and TRBJ2-3; no clear D. This CDR3 contains 13 residues. Per the germline V gene, CDR1 is SGDLS and CDR2 is YYNGEE. V gave up 0 bases and J gave up 1 base, with 3 bases separating them.